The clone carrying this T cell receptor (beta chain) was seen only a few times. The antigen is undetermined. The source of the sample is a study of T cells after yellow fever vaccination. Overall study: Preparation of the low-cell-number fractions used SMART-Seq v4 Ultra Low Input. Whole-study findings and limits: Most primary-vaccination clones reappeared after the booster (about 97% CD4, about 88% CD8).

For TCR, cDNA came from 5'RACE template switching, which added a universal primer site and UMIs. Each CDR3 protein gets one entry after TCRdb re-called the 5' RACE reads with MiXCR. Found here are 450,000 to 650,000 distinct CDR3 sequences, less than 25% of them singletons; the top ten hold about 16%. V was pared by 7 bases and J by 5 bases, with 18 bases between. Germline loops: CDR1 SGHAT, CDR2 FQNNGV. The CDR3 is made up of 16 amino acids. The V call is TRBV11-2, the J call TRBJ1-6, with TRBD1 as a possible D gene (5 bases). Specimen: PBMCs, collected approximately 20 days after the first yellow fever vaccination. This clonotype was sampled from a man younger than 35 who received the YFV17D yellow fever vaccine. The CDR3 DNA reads TGTGCCAGCAACATAAGGGGCCTCGGAGATAATTCACCCCTCCACTTT. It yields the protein CASNIRGLGDNSPLHF.